A single sample gave rise to the 23 T cell receptor beta chains below, sequenced in a study of blood T cell repertoires in COVID-19 (dated by TCRdb to about 2020). The receptor library was made with the immunoSEQ multiplex PCR assay. This is the immuneACCESS table as TCRdb keeps it, with only in-frame sequences that have V and J called. A part of the clones is gone; compared with another copy, unresolved V genes explain less than half, and the rest is unexplained. The sample data list more than 130,000 clones, and about nine tenths of these were observed just once. Of the sample, about 10% is held by the ten largest clones. Sample: peripheral blood. Receptors originate from a man aged 45 to 65 with active or convalescent COVID-19.

This chain uses TRBV11-3 with TRBJ2-2; D is uncertain. Germline lookup yields CDR1 SGHNT and CDR2 YENEEA. There are 14 residues in the CDR3. Trimming shortened V by 5 bases and J by 4 bases, and 11 bases separated the two germline ends. The CDR3 DNA is TGTGCCAGCAGCCAAGTAGGAGTCACCGGGGAGCTGTTTTTT. It encodes CASSQVGVTGELFF.

The chain employs TRBV3-1 (or the pseudogene TRBV3-2) and TRBJ1-3; D is perhaps TRBD1 (5 bases). Germline-derived CDR1 and CDR2 are LGHDT and YNNKEL (reference sequence). The CDR3 has 16 amino acids. V dropped 4 bases and J dropped 0 bases, with 13 bases sitting between them. CDR3 coding DNA: TGTGCCAGCAGCCCGGGGACTTACAGCTCTGGAAACACCATATATTTT. Protein sequence: CASSPGTYSSGNTIYF.

This chain connects TRBV5-6 to TRBJ1-4; D is possibly TRBD1 (6 bases). Trimming shortened V by 4 bases and J by 6 bases, and 13 bases separated the two germline ends. Germline V lookup: CDR1 SGHDT, CDR2 YYEEEE. The CDR3 covers 14 residues. The CDR3 bases are TGTGCCAGCAGCCATGGACAGAGATATGAAAAACTGTTTTTT. This sequence encodes CASSHGQRYEKLFF.

CDR3 DNA sequence: TGTGCCAGCAGTTCGACAGTAGTCCAGAATTCACCCCTCCACTTT. Its translation: CASSSTVVQNSPLHF. This sequence joins TRBV27 and TRBJ1-6; weak D call: TRBD1 (5 bases). V lost 4 bases and J 7 bases, leaving 14 bases between the germline ends. This CDR3 region has 15 residues. Germline V gives CDR1 MNHEY, CDR2 SMNVEV (reference sequence).

This clone was seen only once. V is TRBV25-1 and J is TRBJ2-2; D remains unclear. The V and J ends lost 5 bases and 3 bases respectively, with 13 bases between them. The CDR3 is made up of 15 amino acids. CDR1 MGHDK and CDR2 SYGVNS come from the germline V gene. The CDR3, as DNA: TGTGCCAGCAGTCAGGTGTTGTCCGACACCGGGGAGCTGTTTTTT. This codes for CASSQVLSDTGELFF.

The chain combines TRBV28 with TRBJ1-3; D perhaps matches TRBD1 (5 bases). This CDR3 comprises 15 residues. V was trimmed by 2 bases and J by 4 bases, leaving 12 bases between them. Germline V gene lookup returns CDR1 MDHEN and CDR2 SYDVKM. CDR3 loop: CASSLSTGVGNTIYF. In DNA form, the CDR3 reads TGTGCCAGCAGTTTAAGCACAGGCGTCGGAAACACCATATATTTT. Full variable domain (remainder filled in from reference TRBV28 and TRBJ1-3): DVKVTQSSRYLVKRTGEKVFLECVQDMDHENMFWYRQDPGLGLRLIYFSYDVKMKEKGDIPEGYSVSREKKERFSLILESASTNQTSMYLCASSLSTGVGNTIYFGEGSWLTVV.

The V and J genes are TRBV28 and TRBJ2-5, with 7 bases aligning to TRBD1. Trimming took 6 bases from V and 1 from J; bases not matched to a gene: 5. Germline V CDR1 and CDR2: MDHEN, SYDVKM. The CDR3 has 14 amino acids. CDR3 protein: CASSHDRVQETQYF. The CDR3 DNA reads TGTGCCAGCAGCCACGACAGGGTCCAAGAGACCCAGTACTTC. The whole variable domain, remainder taken from reference TRBV28 and TRBJ2-5, is DVKVTQSSRYLVKRTGEKVFLECVQDMDHENMFWYRQDPGLGLRLIYFSYDVKMKEKGDIPEGYSVSREKKERFSLILESASTNQTSMYLCASSHDRVQETQYFGPGTRLLVL.

V and J are TRBV7-2 and TRBJ2-7; no reliable D call. The germline gives CDR1 SGHTA, CDR2 FQGNSA. The CDR3 has 11 amino acids. Trimming pared 5 bases from V and 7 bases from J, leaving 9 bases between. The CDR3 loop is CASSTYNEQYF. The CDR3 nucleotides read TGTGCCAGCAGCACCTATAATGAGCAGTACTTC.

This rearrangement joins TRBV6-1 to TRBJ2-4, with a tentative D call TRBD1 (6 bases). This CDR3 has 17 residues. CDR1 MNHNS and CDR2 SASEGT come from the germline V gene. With 2 bases removed from V and 2 bases from J, the gap between germline ends came to 16 bases. CDR3 in amino acids: CASSETGTRNSKNIQYF. For the CDR3, the DNA is TGTGCCAGCAGTGAAACCGGGACACGGAATTCCAAAAACATTCAGTACTTC.

The V gene is TRBV27, the J gene TRBJ2-1; 12 nucleotides align to TRBD2. CDR1 and CDR2 from the germline V gene are MNHEY and SMNVEV (reference sequence). After removal of 2 bases from V and 6 bases from J, the junction contained 8 bases not matched to a gene. The CDR3 spans 17 residues. DNA for the CDR3: TGTGCCAGCAGTTTAGGTCACCGACTAGCGGGAGTCAATGAGCAGTTCTTC. It encodes CASSLGHRLAGVNEQFF.

The gene calls are TRBV7-9 and TRBJ2-7, with 8 bases lining up with TRBD2. CDR3 length: 14 amino acids. Germline CDR1 and CDR2: SEHNR and FQNEAQ (reference sequence). Trimming at V came to 5 bases and at J to 1 base, leaving 4 bases not matched to a gene. The CDR3 loop reads CASSKVAGSYEQYF. CDR3 DNA sequence: TGTGCCAGCAGCAAGGTAGCGGGGTCCTACGAGCAGTACTTC.

The rearrangement uses TRBV3-1 (or the pseudogene TRBV3-2) and TRBJ1-3; 7 bases line up with TRBD1. Losses at the gene ends were 6 bases for V and 3 bases for J; bases not matched to a gene: 14. The CDR3 extends over 17 amino acids. CDR1 is LGHDT, CDR2 YNNKEL, per germline (reference sequence). CDR3 protein: CASRPARGNSIGNTIYF. CDR3 in DNA: TGTGCCAGCAGACCTGCCAGGGGGAACAGTATTGGAAACACCATATATTTT.

The V and J genes are TRBV4-3 and TRBJ1-4, with D unresolved. The CDR3 runs to 16 residues. CDR1 LGHNA and CDR2 YSLEER come from the germline V gene. V lost 0 bases and J 5 bases, leaving 13 bases between the germline ends. This CDR3 reads CASSQDWQVSNEKLFF. The CDR3 DNA is TGCGCCAGCAGCCAAGATTGGCAGGTTTCGAATGAAAAACTGTTTTTT.

The CDR3 DNA reads as TGTGCCAGCAGCTTGACAGGGACCTACGAGCAGTACTTC. The encoded protein is CASSLTGTYEQYF. The chain carries TRBV7-9 and TRBJ2-7, with TRBD1 matching 7 bases. Germline assignment: CDR1 SEHNR and CDR2 FQNEAQ (reference sequence). With 3 bases clipped from V and 2 bases from J, the junction kept 1 base outside the gene matches. The CDR3 sequence is 13 residues long.

This CDR3 reads CASSLISWRGDAKNIQYF. CDR3 bases: TGTGCCAGCAGCTTAATATCGTGGCGCGGTGATGCCAAAAACATTCAGTACTTC. The chain employs TRBV13 and TRBJ2-4; D ambiguous. The V and J ends lost 2 bases and 1 base respectively, with 18 bases between them. The CDR3 is made up of 18 amino acids. Germline CDR1 reads PRHDT; CDR2 reads FYEKMQ (reference sequence).

The J gene is TRBJ2-2, the V gene TRBV6-2 or TRBV6-3; D call uncertain. CDR1 MNHEY and CDR2 SVGEGT come from the germline V gene. CDR3 size: 16 residues. The V end lost 0 bases, the J end lost 9 bases, and 17 bases lay between the germline ends. CDR3 coding DNA: TGTGCCAGCAGTTACTCCACCAGACTGATGTACCGGGAGCTGTTTTTT. This translates into CASSYSTRLMYRELFF.

This chain joins TRBV29-1 and TRBJ2-3, with 13 bases matching TRBD2. V lost 6 bases and J lost 5; bases outside the gene matches: 5. The V gene's germline CDR1 is SQVTM and CDR2 ANQGSEA. The CDR3 consists of 14 residues. CDR3 DNA sequence: TGCAGCGTCTCGGGACTAGCGGGGAAAGATACGCAGTATTTT. Its protein is CSVSGLAGKDTQYF.

The V call is TRBV5-1, the J call TRBJ1-3, with D perhaps matching TRBD1 (6 bases). The germline gives CDR1 SGHRS, CDR2 YFSETQ. The CDR3 sequence is 14 residues long. V was cut by 0 bases and J by 6 bases, with 10 bases left in between. The DNA for the CDR3 is TGCGCCAGCAGCTTGGTACAGGGCGCAAACACCATATATTTT. Protein product: CASSLVQGANTIYF.

The chain joins TRBV12-5 to TRBJ2-4; weak D call: TRBD2 (6 bases). The germline V gene has CDR1 LGHNT and CDR2 FRNRAP. The CDR3 extends over 14 amino acids. V lost 1 base and J 9 bases, leaving 13 bases between the germline ends. CDR3 coding DNA: TGTGCTAGTGGTTTGGACAGTATCGGGAGCATTCAGTACTTC. This gives the protein CASGLDSIGSIQYF.

A single count supports this clone. The genes are TRBV9 and TRBJ1-3, with D unclear. V dropped 4 bases and J dropped 0 bases, with 14 bases sitting between them. Germline values: CDR1 SGDLS, CDR2 YYNGEE. The CDR3 contains 16 residues. The CDR3 nucleotides are TGTGCCAGCAGCCCACAAGGCCGGAGCTCTGGAAACACCATATATTTT. Translation: CASSPQGRSSGNTIYF. The full variable domain, its missing parts supplied by reference TRBV9 and TRBJ1-3, is DSGVTQTPKHLITATGQRVTLRCSPRSGDLSVYWYQQSLDQGLQFLIQYYNGEERAKGNILERFSAQQFPDLHSELNLSSLELGDSALYFCASSPQGRSSGNTIYFGEGSWLTVV.

The rearrangement joins TRBV7-2 to TRBJ2-7; D might be TRBD1 (6 bases). Germline assignment: CDR1 SGHTA and CDR2 FQGNSA. V lost 5 bases to trimming and J lost 3 bases, with 14 bases between them. The CDR3 loop spans 14 amino acids. This CDR3 reads CASSTSRGFYEQYF. As DNA, the CDR3 is TGTGCCAGCAGCACGAGTAGGGGGTTCTACGAGCAGTACTTC.

The V and J genes are TRBV18 and TRBJ1-2; a possible D gene is TRBD1 (5 bases). Germline CDR1 KGHSH, CDR2 LQKENI. The ends were cut back, 5 bases at V and 4 bases at J, with 14 bases in the middle. The CDR3 extends over 14 amino acids. This chain's CDR3 is CASSSAWGLYGYTF. CDR3 nucleotides: TGTGCCAGCTCATCTGCCTGGGGACTCTATGGCTACACCTTC.

The V and J genes are TRBV7-3 and TRBJ2-3, with a weak D call TRBD2 (6 bases). The germline V and J ends were trimmed by 3 bases and 2 bases, with 12 bases remaining between them. Germline-derived CDR1 and CDR2 are SGHTA and FQGTGA. The CDR3 sequence is 15 residues long. The CDR3 DNA is TGTGCCAGCAGCTTCGGGACTTATGCCACAGATACGCAGTATTTT. This sequence encodes CASSFGTYATDTQYF.